This is a list of T cell receptor beta chains from one sample in a study of T cell responses to AZD1222 COVID-19 vaccine. TCRdb keeps only in-frame clones here, not all; method: immunoSEQ multiplex PCR. The data hold 120,000 to 150,000 clones, with 88% observed a single time. This specimen consisted of peripheral blood, obtained on day 0 of AZD1222 vaccination. The receptor source for this set is an adult in good health. Both conserved end residues are part of each CDR3. The D gene is left open where the match is weak. Where a row states a size, it is once, few, many or the class of an expanded clone; other rows omit it.

D gene: -
J gene: TRBJ1-4
V gene: TRBV5-1
clone size: -
CDR3 DNA: TGCGCCAGCAGCTTGGGGGATGATGAAAAACTGTTTTTT
CDR3 protein: CASSLGDDEKLFF

D gene: -
J gene: TRBJ1-2
V gene: TRBV5-1
clone size: -
CDR3 DNA: TGCGCCAGCAGCGATCTCTATGGCTACACCTTC
CDR3 protein: CASSDLYGYTF

D gene: TRBD1
J gene: TRBJ1-6
V gene: TRBV7-3
clone size: -
CDR3 DNA: TGTGCCAGCAGCTTTTCAGGGGGTAATAATTCACCCCTCCACTTT
CDR3 protein: CASSFSGGNNSPLHF

D gene: -
J gene: TRBJ1-1
V gene: TRBV7-3
clone size: -
CDR3 DNA: TGTGCCAGCAGCTTAAGAGGGCGGGGCACTGAAGCTTTCTTT
CDR3 protein: CASSLRGRGTEAFF

D gene: -
J gene: TRBJ1-2
V gene: TRBV3-1/TRBV3-2
clone size: -
CDR3 DNA: TGTGCCAGCAGCACCGCAACATCCAACTATGGCTACACCTTC
CDR3 protein: CASSTATSNYGYTF

D gene: -
J gene: TRBJ1-5
V gene: TRBV30
clone size: -
CDR3 DNA: TGTGCCTGCACTACAGGGAGTAATCAGCCCCAGCATTTT
CDR3 protein: CACTTGSNQPQHF

D gene: TRBD1
J gene: TRBJ2-7
V gene: TRBV6-5
clone size: -
CDR3 DNA: TGTGCCAGCAGTCCGGACAGGGGTCGGGGCTACGAGCAGTACTTC
CDR3 protein: CASSPDRGRGYEQYF

D gene: TRBD1
J gene: TRBJ1-6
V gene: TRBV27
clone size: -
CDR3 DNA: TGTGCCAGCAATTCCCTTGGGGACAGATATTCACCCCTCCACTTT
CDR3 protein: CASNSLGDRYSPLHF

D gene: -
J gene: TRBJ1-1
V gene: TRBV18
clone size: -
CDR3 DNA: TGTGCCAGCTCCGCGATAGGGCCCACTGAAGCTTTCTTT
CDR3 protein: CASSAIGPTEAFF

D gene: TRBD1
J gene: TRBJ1-4
V gene: TRBV5-6
clone size: -
CDR3 DNA: TGTGCCAGCAGCTTACAGGGGGCGGGGGAAAAACTGTTTTTT
CDR3 protein: CASSLQGAGEKLFF

D gene: -
J gene: TRBJ1-5
V gene: TRBV28
clone size: -
CDR3 DNA: TGTGCCAGCAGTCGGCCAGGGCTCAATCAGCCCCAGCATTTT
CDR3 protein: CASSRPGLNQPQHF

D gene: -
J gene: TRBJ2-3
V gene: TRBV7-2
clone size: -
CDR3 DNA: TGTGCCAGCAGCTTAGCCGAGAAGCCTAGCACAGATACGCAGTATTTT
CDR3 protein: CASSLAEKPSTDTQYF

D gene: TRBD1
J gene: TRBJ2-1
V gene: TRBV5-1
clone size: -
CDR3 DNA: TGCGCCAGCAGCTTAACGGGACAGGTATACGGTGAGCAGTTCTTC
CDR3 protein: CASSLTGQVYGEQFF

D gene: -
J gene: TRBJ2-3
V gene: TRBV18
clone size: -
CDR3 DNA: TGTGCCAGCTCACCACGTTTGGGGGGTCGGAGCACAGATACGCAGTATTTT
CDR3 protein: CASSPRLGGRSTDTQYF

D gene: -
J gene: TRBJ1-4
V gene: TRBV1
clone size: few
CDR3 DNA: TGCACCAGCAGCCTGGGACGGACCTTTTTT
CDR3 protein: CTSSLGRTFF

D gene: -
J gene: TRBJ2-7
V gene: TRBV21-1
clone size: -
CDR3 DNA: TGTGCCAGCAGCGAAGGGGACAGTCTCAGACTCTACTCCTACGAGCAGTACTTC
CDR3 protein: CASSEGDSLRLYSYEQYF

D gene: -
J gene: TRBJ1-2
V gene: TRBV4-3
clone size: -
CDR3 DNA: TGCGCCAGCAGCCAAGAGATAGGTAACTATGGCTACACCTTC
CDR3 protein: CASSQEIGNYGYTF

D gene: -
J gene: TRBJ1-1
V gene: TRBV6-6
clone size: -
CDR3 DNA: TGTGCCAGCAGTTACTCCTGGAACACTGAAGCTTTCTTT
CDR3 protein: CASSYSWNTEAFF

D gene: -
J gene: TRBJ1-1
V gene: TRBV6-5
clone size: -
CDR3 DNA: TGTGCCATCACCCTTACGCCAGGCCAGAACACTGAAGCTTTCTTT
CDR3 protein: CAITLTPGQNTEAFF

D gene: TRBD1
J gene: TRBJ1-1
V gene: TRBV3-1/TRBV3-2
clone size: -
CDR3 DNA: TGTGCCAGCAGCCTGGGACAGAGAAGCACTGAAGCTTTCTTT
CDR3 protein: CASSLGQRSTEAFF

D gene: -
J gene: TRBJ1-1
V gene: TRBV11-3
clone size: -
CDR3 DNA: TGTGCCAGCAGCTTATTAACCGACACTGAAGCTTTCTTT
CDR3 protein: CASSLLTDTEAFF

D gene: -
J gene: TRBJ2-4
V gene: TRBV19
clone size: -
CDR3 DNA: TGTGCCAGTAGTACGACCAGCGACATTCAGTACTTC
CDR3 protein: CASSTTSDIQYF

D gene: TRBD1
J gene: TRBJ2-2
V gene: TRBV18
clone size: -
CDR3 DNA: TGTGCCAGCTCACCGGGACAGGGCACCGGGGAGCTGTTTTTT
CDR3 protein: CASSPGQGTGELFF

D gene: -
J gene: TRBJ2-1
V gene: TRBV5-1
clone size: few
CDR3 DNA: TGCGCCAGCAGCTTGGCTCCTATTCCCTACAATGAGCAGTTCTTC
CDR3 protein: CASSLAPIPYNEQFF

D gene: TRBD1
J gene: TRBJ1-4
V gene: TRBV9
clone size: few
CDR3 DNA: TGTGCCAGCAGCGTAGGTCCCGAACCGGGACAGGGGGACGAAAAACTGTTTTTT
CDR3 protein: CASSVGPEPGQGDEKLFF

D gene: -
J gene: TRBJ1-1
V gene: TRBV7-3
clone size: few
CDR3 DNA: TGTGCCAGCAGCTTAGGACCAACGGGGGGCACTGAAGCTTTCTTT
CDR3 protein: CASSLGPTGGTEAFF

D gene: -
J gene: TRBJ2-1
V gene: TRBV27
clone size: -
CDR3 DNA: TGTGCCAGCAGACGGGGGCAGGTCAACAATGAGCAGTTCTTC
CDR3 protein: CASRRGQVNNEQFF

D gene: -
J gene: TRBJ2-5
V gene: TRBV7-9
clone size: -
CDR3 DNA: TGTGCCAGCATCAAAAACCCGGGGCAAGAGACCCAGTACTTC
CDR3 protein: CASIKNPGQETQYF

D gene: -
J gene: TRBJ1-5
V gene: TRBV12-5
clone size: -
CDR3 DNA: TGTGCTAGTGGTTTGGTTCGTGGACTGGGCAATCAGCCCCAGCATTTT
CDR3 protein: CASGLVRGLGNQPQHF

D gene: TRBD2
J gene: TRBJ2-1
V gene: TRBV9
clone size: -
CDR3 DNA: TGTGCCAGCAGCGCCGGGACTAGCGGGGGGGCCTTGAATGAGCAGTTCTTC
CDR3 protein: CASSAGTSGGALNEQFF

D gene: -
J gene: TRBJ1-1
V gene: TRBV14
clone size: -
CDR3 DNA: TGTGCCAGCAGCCAAACCCCTGGCAGTGAAGCTTTCTTT
CDR3 protein: CASSQTPGSEAFF

D gene: -
J gene: TRBJ1-1
V gene: TRBV18
clone size: -
CDR3 DNA: TGTGCCAGCTCCCCTTCGAATCAGGAAGCTTTCTTT
CDR3 protein: CASSPSNQEAFF

D gene: -
J gene: TRBJ1-5
V gene: TRBV5-1
clone size: -
CDR3 DNA: TGCGCCAGCAGCTTGGCAGGTGGGGGCAATCAGCCCCAGCATTTT
CDR3 protein: CASSLAGGGNQPQHF

D gene: -
J gene: TRBJ1-2
V gene: TRBV3-1/TRBV3-2
clone size: -
CDR3 DNA: TGTGCCAGCAGGAGACTAAACTATGGCTACACCTTC
CDR3 protein: CASRRLNYGYTF

D gene: -
J gene: TRBJ2-1
V gene: TRBV7-7
clone size: -
CDR3 DNA: TGTGCCAGCAGCTCCCTCCCGGGGGCCTACAATGAGCAGTTCTTC
CDR3 protein: CASSSLPGAYNEQFF

D gene: -
J gene: TRBJ1-4
V gene: TRBV9
clone size: -
CDR3 DNA: TGTGCCAGCAGCCCGGGACACACTGCAACTAATGAAAAACTGTTTTTT
CDR3 protein: CASSPGHTATNEKLFF